At least ten counts were recorded for the clone carrying this T cell receptor beta chain. Its antigen is as yet unknown. These data come from a study of regulatory T cells in long-lasting Graves disease. Study conclusions and caveats: Whereas 966 public clonotypes were shared by new patients, persistent patients shared more, at approximately 2,700.

The sample's time point: newly diagnosed GD, antithyroid drugs for less than 3 months. PBMCs were the source of the RNA used for TCR sequencing. Approximately 10-milliliter peripheral blood samples went into EDTA tubes. TCR beta libraries were built with iRepertoire HTBI primers and Arm-PCR of CDR3 regions. TCRdb re-called the multiplex PCR reads through MiXCR, storing one row per CDR3 protein. The sample has fewer than 400,000 distinct CDR3 sequences, 15% to 20% seen once. This CDR3 contains 13 residues. CDR1 and CDR2 from the germline V gene are DFQATT and SNEGSKA (reference sequence). Unmatched junction bases numbered 3, after V lost 3 bases and J lost 8 bases.

The source of this sequence is a female donor with Graves disease. The chain joins TRBV20-1 to TRBJ1-6, with 8 bases lining up with TRBD1. The material was peripheral blood mononuclear cells (PBMCs), obtained at new diagnosis, from a patient treated with antithyroid drugs. CDR3 in amino acids: CSARDRVDSPLHF. Here the CDR3 DNA reads TGCAGTGCTAGGGACAGGGTGGATTCACCCCTCCACTTT.